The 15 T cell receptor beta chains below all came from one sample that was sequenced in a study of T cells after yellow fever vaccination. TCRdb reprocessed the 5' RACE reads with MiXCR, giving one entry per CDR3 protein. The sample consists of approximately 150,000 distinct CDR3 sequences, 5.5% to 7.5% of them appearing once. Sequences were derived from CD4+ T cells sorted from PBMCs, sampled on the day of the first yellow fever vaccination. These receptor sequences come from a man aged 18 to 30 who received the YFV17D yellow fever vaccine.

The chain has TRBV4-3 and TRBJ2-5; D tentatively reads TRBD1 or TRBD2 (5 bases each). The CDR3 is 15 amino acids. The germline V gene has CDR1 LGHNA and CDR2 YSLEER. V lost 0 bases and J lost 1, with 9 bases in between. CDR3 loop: CASSQDMRGQETQYF. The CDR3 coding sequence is TGCGCCAGCAGCCAAGATATGAGGGGCCAAGAGACCCAGTACTTC.

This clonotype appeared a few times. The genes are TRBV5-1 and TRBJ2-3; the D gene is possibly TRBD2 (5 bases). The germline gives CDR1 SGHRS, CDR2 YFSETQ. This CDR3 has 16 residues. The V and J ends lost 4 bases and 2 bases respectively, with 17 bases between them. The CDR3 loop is CASSVPTADFTDTQYF. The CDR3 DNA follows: TGCGCCAGCAGCGTGCCGACGGCGGACTTCACAGATACGCAGTATTTT.

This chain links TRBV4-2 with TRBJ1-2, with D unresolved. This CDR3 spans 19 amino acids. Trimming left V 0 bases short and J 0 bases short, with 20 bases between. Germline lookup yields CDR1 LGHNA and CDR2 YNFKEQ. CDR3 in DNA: TGTGCCAGCAGCCAAGATTGGGCCCGATTCCAGTTAGCTAACTATGGCTACACCTTC. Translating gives CASSQDWARFQLANYGYTF.

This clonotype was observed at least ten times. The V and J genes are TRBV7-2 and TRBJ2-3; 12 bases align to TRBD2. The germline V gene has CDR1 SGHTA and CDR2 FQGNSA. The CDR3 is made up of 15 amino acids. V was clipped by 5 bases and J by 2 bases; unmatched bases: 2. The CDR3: CASSGLAGYTDTQYF. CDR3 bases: TGTGCCAGCAGCGGACTAGCGGGGTACACAGATACGCAGTATTTT.

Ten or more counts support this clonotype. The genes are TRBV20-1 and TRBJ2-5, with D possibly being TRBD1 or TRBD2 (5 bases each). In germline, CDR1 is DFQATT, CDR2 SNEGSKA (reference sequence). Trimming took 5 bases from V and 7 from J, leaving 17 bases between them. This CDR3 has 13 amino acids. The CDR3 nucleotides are TGCAGTGCTTCTCATACCGGGGCCGGGACCCAGTACTTC. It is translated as CSASHTGAGTQYF.

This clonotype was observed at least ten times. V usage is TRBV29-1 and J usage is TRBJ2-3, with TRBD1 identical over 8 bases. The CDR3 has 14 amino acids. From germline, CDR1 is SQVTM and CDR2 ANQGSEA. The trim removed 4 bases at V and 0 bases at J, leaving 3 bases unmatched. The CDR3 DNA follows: TGCAGCGTTGCCAGGGGGCTGAGCACAGATACGCAGTATTTT. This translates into CSVARGLSTDTQYF.

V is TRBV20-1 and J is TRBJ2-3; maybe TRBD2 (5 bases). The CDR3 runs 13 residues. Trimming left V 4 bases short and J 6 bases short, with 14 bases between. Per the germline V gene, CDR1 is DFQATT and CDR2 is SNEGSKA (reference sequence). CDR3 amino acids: CSANGKSLDTQYF. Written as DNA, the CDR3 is TGCAGTGCTAACGGGAAGTCATTGGATACGCAGTATTTT.

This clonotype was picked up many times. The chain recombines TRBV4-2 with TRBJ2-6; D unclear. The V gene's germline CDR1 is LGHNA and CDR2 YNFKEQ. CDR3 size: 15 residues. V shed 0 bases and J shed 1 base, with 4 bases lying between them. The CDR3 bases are TGTGCCAGCAGCCAAGACAGTTCTGGGGCCAACGTCCTGACTTTC. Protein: CASSQDSSGANVLTF.

Here the CDR3 DNA reads TGTGCCAGCAGTTTAGAGGGTTACGCTGAAGCTTTCTTT. This sequence encodes CASSLEGYAEAFF. The chain joins TRBV12-3 or TRBV12-4 to TRBJ1-1; no clear D. CDR3 length: 13 amino acids. Trimming removed 1 base from V and 6 bases from J, with 9 bases in between.

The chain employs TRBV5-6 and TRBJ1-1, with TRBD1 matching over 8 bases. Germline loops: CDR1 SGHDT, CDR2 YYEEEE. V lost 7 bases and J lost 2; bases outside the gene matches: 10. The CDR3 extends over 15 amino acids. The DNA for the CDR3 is TGTGCCAGCCGTACAACAGGGGGGGTTAACACTGAAGCTTTCTTT. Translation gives CASRTTGGVNTEAFF.

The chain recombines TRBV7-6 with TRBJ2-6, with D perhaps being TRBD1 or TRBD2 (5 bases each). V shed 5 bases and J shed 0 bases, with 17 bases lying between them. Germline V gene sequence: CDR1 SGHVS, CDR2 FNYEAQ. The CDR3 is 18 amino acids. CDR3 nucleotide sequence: TGTGCCAGCAGCCCGGGACCAGCAGTTAGCTCTGGGGCCAACGTCCTGACTTTC. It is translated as CASSPGPAVSSGANVLTF. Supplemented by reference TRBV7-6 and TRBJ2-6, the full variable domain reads GAGVSQSPRYKVTKRGQDVALRCDPISGHVSLYWYRQALGQGPEFLTYFNYEAQQDKSGLPNDRFSAERPEGSISTLTIQRTEQRDSAMYRCASSPGPAVSSGANVLTFGAGSRLTVL.

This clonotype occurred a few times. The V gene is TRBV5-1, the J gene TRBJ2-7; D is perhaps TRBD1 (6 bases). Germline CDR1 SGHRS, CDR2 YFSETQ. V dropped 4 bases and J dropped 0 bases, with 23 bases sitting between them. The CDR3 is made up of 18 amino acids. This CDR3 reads CASSPASSSGTNSYEQYF. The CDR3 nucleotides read TGCGCCAGCAGCCCAGCGTCGTCGTCAGGGACAAACTCCTACGAGCAGTACTTC.

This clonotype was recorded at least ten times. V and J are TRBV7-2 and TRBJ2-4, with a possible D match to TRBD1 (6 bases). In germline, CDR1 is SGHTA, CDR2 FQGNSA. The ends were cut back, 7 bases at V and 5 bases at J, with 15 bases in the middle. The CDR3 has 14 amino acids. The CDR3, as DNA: TGTGCCAGCAACTTGTGGGGGCCAGAAAACATTCAGTACTTC. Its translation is CASNLWGPENIQYF.

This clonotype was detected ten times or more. Here the CDR3 reads CASSPRGGVYNEQFF. The DNA of the CDR3 is TGTGCCAGCAGCCCGCGTGGCGGGGTCTACAATGAGCAGTTCTTC. V gene TRBV7-9 combines with J gene TRBJ2-1; tentatively, D is TRBD2 (6 bases). The germline V gene encodes CDR1 SEHNR and CDR2 FQNEAQ (reference sequence). The length of the CDR3 is 15 residues. V gave up 5 bases and J gave up 3 bases, with 14 bases separating them.

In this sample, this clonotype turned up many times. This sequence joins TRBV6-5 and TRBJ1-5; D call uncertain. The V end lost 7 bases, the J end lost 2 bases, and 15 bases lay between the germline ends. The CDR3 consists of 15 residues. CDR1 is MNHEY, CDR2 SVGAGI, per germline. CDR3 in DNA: TGTGCCAGCATCCCAGGTCCGAACGGCAATCAGCCCCAGCATTTT. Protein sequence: CASIPGPNGNQPQHF.